A selection of T cell receptor beta chains follows, all from one sample in a study of beta chain features in type 1 diabetes. Produced via immunoSEQ multiplex PCR; TCRdb's table is partial and in-frame only. The sample contains about 150,000 clones, less than 9.5% of which appear only once. The sample taken for sequencing was central memory CD4+ T cells from blood. Every receptor here comes from a young man in good health. Each CDR3 is given with its conserved first and last residue. The order of the fields is CDR3 length, D gene, clone size, J gene, V gene, CDR3 DNA, CDR3 protein. The D gene is left open where the match is weak. Rows give clone size only sometimes, using once, few, many, or a class for an expanded clone.

cdr3_length: 15
d_call: TRBD1
clone_size: few
j_call: TRBJ1-2
v_call: TRBV4-2
cdr3_nt: TGTGCCAGCAGCCAGGCGGACAGGGGAGAGGGGGGCTACACCTTC
cdr3_aa: CASSQADRGEGGYTF

cdr3_length: 19
d_call: TRBD2
clone_size: many
j_call: TRBJ2-2
v_call: TRBV9
cdr3_nt: TGTGCCAGCAGCGTAGGTCCTGCTAGCGGGGGGGCCATTAACGGGGAGCTGTTTTTT
cdr3_aa: CASSVGPASGGAINGELFF

cdr3_length: 15
d_call: TRBD2
clone_size: -
j_call: TRBJ2-5
v_call: TRBV28
cdr3_nt: TGTGCCAGCAGTCGTCCGCGGGGGGGCCAGGAGACCCAGTACTTC
cdr3_aa: CASSRPRGGQETQYF

cdr3_length: 13
d_call: TRBD1
clone_size: few
j_call: TRBJ1-5
v_call: TRBV6-5
cdr3_nt: TGTGCCAGCAGTCGACAGGGGGATCAGCCCCAGCATTTT
cdr3_aa: CASSRQGDQPQHF

cdr3_length: 13
d_call: -
clone_size: few
j_call: TRBJ1-2
v_call: TRBV18
cdr3_nt: TGTGCCAGCTCCGGGAGGACTAACTATGGCTACACCTTC
cdr3_aa: CASSGRTNYGYTF

cdr3_length: 13
d_call: -
clone_size: few
j_call: TRBJ2-3
v_call: TRBV29-1
cdr3_nt: TGCAGCGTTACGGAAGGGGGGGGAGATACGCAGTATTTT
cdr3_aa: CSVTEGGGDTQYF

cdr3_length: 14
d_call: -
clone_size: many
j_call: TRBJ2-7
v_call: TRBV7-6
cdr3_nt: TGTGCCAGCAGCCCCTCAGAGGTCAGGGACGAGCAGTACTTC
cdr3_aa: CASSPSEVRDEQYF

cdr3_length: 14
d_call: TRBD1
clone_size: many
j_call: TRBJ1-6
v_call: TRBV18
cdr3_nt: TGTGCCAGCTCGCCCGGACAGGCTAATTCACCCCTCCACTTT
cdr3_aa: CASSPGQANSPLHF

cdr3_length: 17
d_call: -
clone_size: few
j_call: TRBJ1-2
v_call: TRBV4-1
cdr3_nt: TGCGCCAGCAGCGAAGTCACCCCCGGGCAGGGAAACTATGGCTACACCTTC
cdr3_aa: CASSEVTPGQGNYGYTF

cdr3_length: 15
d_call: -
clone_size: few
j_call: TRBJ1-1
v_call: TRBV7-2
cdr3_nt: TGTGCCAGCAGCAACGACAGGTTTGAGATAACTGAAGCTTTCTTT
cdr3_aa: CASSNDRFEITEAFF

cdr3_length: 15
d_call: -
clone_size: few
j_call: TRBJ2-2
v_call: TRBV9
cdr3_nt: TGTGCCAGCAGCCGAGGGCCCAGTGACACCGGGGAGCTGTTTTTT
cdr3_aa: CASSRGPSDTGELFF

cdr3_length: 15
d_call: TRBD2
clone_size: -
j_call: TRBJ2-7
v_call: TRBV7-3
cdr3_nt: TGTGCCAGCAGCTTCGGACTAGCGGGAGCGGCCGAGCAGTACTTC
cdr3_aa: CASSFGLAGAAEQYF

cdr3_length: 12
d_call: -
clone_size: -
j_call: TRBJ1-2
v_call: TRBV10-3
cdr3_nt: TGTGCCATCAGTGTGGTCAGGGATGGCTACACCTTC
cdr3_aa: CAISVVRDGYTF

cdr3_length: 13
d_call: -
clone_size: many
j_call: TRBJ1-1
v_call: TRBV13
cdr3_nt: TGTGCCAGCAGCCTAGGACAGAACGCTGAAGCTTTCTTT
cdr3_aa: CASSLGQNAEAFF

cdr3_length: 16
d_call: -
clone_size: -
j_call: TRBJ1-4
v_call: TRBV4-2
cdr3_nt: TGTGCCAGCAGACGACTCGACGGCCTGGTTTTTGAAAAACTGTTTTTT
cdr3_aa: CASRRLDGLVFEKLFF

cdr3_length: 15
d_call: TRBD1
clone_size: -
j_call: TRBJ1-5
v_call: TRBV19
cdr3_nt: TGTGCCAGTAGTAATAGGCGCAGGGGGAGTCAGCCCCAGCATTTT
cdr3_aa: CASSNRRRGSQPQHF

cdr3_length: 14
d_call: -
clone_size: few
j_call: TRBJ2-7
v_call: TRBV21-1
cdr3_nt: TGTGCCAGCAGCAAACGTCAGTCCACCTACGAGCAGTACTTC
cdr3_aa: CASSKRQSTYEQYF

cdr3_length: 13
d_call: -
clone_size: -
j_call: TRBJ1-1
v_call: TRBV11-3
cdr3_nt: TGTGCCAGCAGCTTAGCAGAAAACACTGAAGCTTTCTTT
cdr3_aa: CASSLAENTEAFF

cdr3_length: 14
d_call: -
clone_size: few
j_call: TRBJ2-5
v_call: TRBV19
cdr3_nt: TGTGCCACCGCGGACAGTCAGTTTTTGGAGACCCAGTACTTC
cdr3_aa: CATADSQFLETQYF

cdr3_length: 14
d_call: TRBD1
clone_size: few
j_call: TRBJ2-3
v_call: TRBV28
cdr3_nt: TGTGCCAGCAATACAGGGGGCATTCTGGATACGCAGTATTTT
cdr3_aa: CASNTGGILDTQYF

cdr3_length: 11
d_call: -
clone_size: once
j_call: TRBJ2-1
v_call: TRBV7-9
cdr3_nt: TGTGCCAGCAGCCCCCAGGATTTGCAGTTCTTC
cdr3_aa: CASSPQDLQFF

cdr3_length: 13
d_call: TRBD1
clone_size: few
j_call: TRBJ1-1
v_call: TRBV28
cdr3_nt: TGTGCCAGCATTGACAGGGCCGACGGTGAAGCTTTCTTT
cdr3_aa: CASIDRADGEAFF

cdr3_length: 16
d_call: TRBD2
clone_size: many
j_call: TRBJ2-1
v_call: TRBV7-9
cdr3_nt: TGTGCCAGCAGCTTAGTGGCACTAGCGGCCTACAATGAGCAGTTCTTC
cdr3_aa: CASSLVALAAYNEQFF

cdr3_length: 13
d_call: TRBD1
clone_size: -
j_call: TRBJ1-1
v_call: TRBV29-1
cdr3_nt: TGCAGCGTTGAGGGACAGGAGAACACTGAAGCTTTCTTT
cdr3_aa: CSVEGQENTEAFF

cdr3_length: 13
d_call: -
clone_size: few
j_call: TRBJ1-1
v_call: TRBV7-8
cdr3_nt: TGTGCCAGCAGCTTATACAGTCAAACTGAAGCTTTCTTT
cdr3_aa: CASSLYSQTEAFF

cdr3_length: 14
d_call: -
clone_size: -
j_call: TRBJ1-1
v_call: TRBV5-1
cdr3_nt: TGCGCCAGCAGCTCTACTACGGTGAACACTGAAGCTTTCTTT
cdr3_aa: CASSSTTVNTEAFF

cdr3_length: 15
d_call: -
clone_size: few
j_call: TRBJ2-1
v_call: TRBV11-3
cdr3_nt: TGTGCCAGCAGCCCGCGGGACAGCCCCTACAATGAGCAGTTCTTC
cdr3_aa: CASSPRDSPYNEQFF

cdr3_length: 12
d_call: TRBD1
clone_size: many
j_call: TRBJ2-3
v_call: TRBV29-1
cdr3_nt: TGCAGCGTCGCGAAAGGACAGGGAACGCAGTATTTT
cdr3_aa: CSVAKGQGTQYF

cdr3_length: 18
d_call: -
clone_size: few
j_call: TRBJ1-2
v_call: TRBV27
cdr3_nt: TGTGCCAGCAGAACCTGGATGCGTCAGGGAAAGGTCCATGGCGGCTACACCTTC
cdr3_aa: CASRTWMRQGKVHGGYTF

cdr3_length: 15
d_call: TRBD2
clone_size: few
j_call: TRBJ2-5
v_call: TRBV30
cdr3_nt: TGTGCCTGGAGTGAGGCTAGCGGGATCCAAGAGACCCAGTACTTC
cdr3_aa: CAWSEASGIQETQYF

cdr3_length: 13
d_call: TRBD1
clone_size: many
j_call: TRBJ2-3
v_call: TRBV4-2
cdr3_nt: TGTGCCAGCAGCCCCCAGGGGGCGGATACGCAGTATTTT
cdr3_aa: CASSPQGADTQYF

cdr3_length: 15
d_call: -
clone_size: few
j_call: TRBJ2-3
v_call: TRBV4-3
cdr3_nt: TGCGCCAGCAGCCAAGACCCGAGTTCCTCAGATACGCAGTATTTT
cdr3_aa: CASSQDPSSSDTQYF

cdr3_length: 16
d_call: -
clone_size: -
j_call: TRBJ2-3
v_call: TRBV7-2
cdr3_nt: TGTGCCAGTCGAGGGATTGGGCAGGGGAGCGGAGATACGCAGTATTTT
cdr3_aa: CASRGIGQGSGDTQYF

cdr3_length: 16
d_call: TRBD2
clone_size: -
j_call: TRBJ2-1
v_call: TRBV4-3
cdr3_nt: TGCGCCAGCAGCCAAGGTGGTCTAGCGGGACTGGATGAGCAGTTCTTC
cdr3_aa: CASSQGGLAGLDEQFF

cdr3_length: 14
d_call: TRBD1
clone_size: few
j_call: TRBJ1-5
v_call: TRBV6-6
cdr3_nt: TGTGCCAGCAGTCGACAGGGGGCCGAGCAGCCCCAGCATTTT
cdr3_aa: CASSRQGAEQPQHF

cdr3_length: 18
d_call: TRBD2
clone_size: many
j_call: TRBJ2-5
v_call: TRBV27
cdr3_nt: TGTGCCAGCAGCCATTCCCGACTAGCGGGAACCTTACAAGAGACCCAGTACTTC
cdr3_aa: CASSHSRLAGTLQETQYF

cdr3_length: 15
d_call: -
clone_size: -
j_call: TRBJ1-2
v_call: TRBV27
cdr3_nt: TGTGCCAGCAGTCCCACAGGGTGGGATCTGCGGGGCTACACCTTC
cdr3_aa: CASSPTGWDLRGYTF

cdr3_length: 15
d_call: TRBD1
clone_size: many
j_call: TRBJ2-3
v_call: TRBV7-9
cdr3_nt: TGTGCCAGCAGCTCCCGGGACAGGGTCCCAGATACGCAGTATTTT
cdr3_aa: CASSSRDRVPDTQYF

cdr3_length: 12
d_call: TRBD2
clone_size: -
j_call: TRBJ2-3
v_call: TRBV6-1
cdr3_nt: TGTGCCAGCAGTCCCCGGACTAGCGGGGTAGGTTTT
cdr3_aa: CASSPRTSGVGF

cdr3_length: 11
d_call: -
clone_size: many
j_call: TRBJ2-1
v_call: TRBV5-4
cdr3_nt: TGTGCCAGCAGCTTGGACTGGGAGCAGTTCTTC
cdr3_aa: CASSLDWEQFF

cdr3_length: 16
d_call: TRBD2
clone_size: many
j_call: TRBJ2-1
v_call: TRBV28
cdr3_nt: TGTGCCAGCAGTTCCGCCGGGACTAGCGGGAGTAATGAGCAGTTCTTC
cdr3_aa: CASSSAGTSGSNEQFF

cdr3_length: 15
d_call: TRBD2
clone_size: -
j_call: TRBJ2-3
v_call: TRBV28
cdr3_nt: TGTGCCAGCAGTTCCGCGGGGGGAGTGCCCGATACGCAGTATTTT
cdr3_aa: CASSSAGGVPDTQYF

cdr3_length: 17
d_call: TRBD2
clone_size: -
j_call: TRBJ2-1
v_call: TRBV4-2
cdr3_nt: TGTGCCAGCAGCCAAGATTGGAGCGGGGGTCGCTACAATGAGCAGTTCTTC
cdr3_aa: CASSQDWSGGRYNEQFF

cdr3_length: 15
d_call: TRBD2
clone_size: -
j_call: TRBJ2-3
v_call: TRBV19
cdr3_nt: TGTGCCAGTAGTTCTACGGGGCAGCGGGGAGATACGCAGTATTTT
cdr3_aa: CASSSTGQRGDTQYF

cdr3_length: 14
d_call: -
clone_size: few
j_call: TRBJ2-7
v_call: TRBV18
cdr3_nt: TGTGCCAGCTCACTCTCCTCCGACAGGCCCGAGCAGTACTTC
cdr3_aa: CASSLSSDRPEQYF

cdr3_length: 15
d_call: TRBD2
clone_size: -
j_call: TRBJ2-5
v_call: TRBV27
cdr3_nt: TGTGCCAGCAGTTTGTACCGGGGGGGCAGTCAGACCCAGTACTTC
cdr3_aa: CASSLYRGGSQTQYF

cdr3_length: 14
d_call: TRBD1
clone_size: -
j_call: TRBJ1-1
v_call: TRBV7-3
cdr3_nt: TGTGCCAGCAGCTCGACAGGGGGCGGCACTGAAGCTTTCTTT
cdr3_aa: CASSSTGGGTEAFF

cdr3_length: 17
d_call: TRBD1
clone_size: few
j_call: TRBJ2-2
v_call: TRBV19
cdr3_nt: TGTGCCAGTAGTACCTTGAATGGACAGGCTAACACCGGGGAGCTGTTTTTT
cdr3_aa: CASSTLNGQANTGELFF

cdr3_length: 15
d_call: TRBD1
clone_size: few
j_call: TRBJ1-1
v_call: TRBV5-4
cdr3_nt: TGTGCCAGCACCGCAGGGAACAGGGGGAACACTGAAGCTTTCTTT
cdr3_aa: CASTAGNRGNTEAFF

cdr3_length: 13
d_call: TRBD1
clone_size: few
j_call: TRBJ1-2
v_call: TRBV14
cdr3_nt: TGTGCCAGCAGTCCCGACAGGGGTCATGGCTACACCTTC
cdr3_aa: CASSPDRGHGYTF

cdr3_length: 17
d_call: -
clone_size: few
j_call: TRBJ2-1
v_call: TRBV19
cdr3_nt: TGTGCCAGTAGTATAGGATCTGGCAGGGGTAATGGGAATGAGCAGTTCTTC
cdr3_aa: CASSIGSGRGNGNEQFF

cdr3_length: 15
d_call: TRBD2
clone_size: few
j_call: TRBJ2-1
v_call: TRBV28
cdr3_nt: TGTGCCAGCAGCCCGGGAGGGTCCTCCTACAATGAGCAGTTCTTC
cdr3_aa: CASSPGGSSYNEQFF

cdr3_length: 14
d_call: TRBD1
clone_size: -
j_call: TRBJ1-2
v_call: TRBV18
cdr3_nt: TGTGCCAGCTCACAAACAGGACAGGCCCATGGCTACACCTTC
cdr3_aa: CASSQTGQAHGYTF

cdr3_length: 17
d_call: -
clone_size: -
j_call: TRBJ2-6
v_call: TRBV30
cdr3_nt: TGTGCCTGTGGTGACTACCGACCCTTCTCTGGGGCCAACGTCCTGACTTTC
cdr3_aa: CACGDYRPFSGANVLTF

cdr3_length: 16
d_call: -
clone_size: few
j_call: TRBJ2-3
v_call: TRBV18
cdr3_nt: TGTGCCAGCTCACCAAAATGGGACTTACGCACAGATACGCAGTATTTT
cdr3_aa: CASSPKWDLRTDTQYF

cdr3_length: 16
d_call: TRBD2
clone_size: few
j_call: TRBJ2-5
v_call: TRBV7-6
cdr3_nt: TGTGCCAGCAGCTCAAGACTAGCGCTTTACCAAGAGACCCAGTACTTC
cdr3_aa: CASSSRLALYQETQYF

cdr3_length: 15
d_call: -
clone_size: few
j_call: TRBJ2-7
v_call: TRBV19
cdr3_nt: TGTGCCAGTAGTATAGGCGGGTCTTCGGCCTACGAGCAGTACTTC
cdr3_aa: CASSIGGSSAYEQYF

cdr3_length: 14
d_call: TRBD1
clone_size: few
j_call: TRBJ1-1
v_call: TRBV5-1
cdr3_nt: TGCGCCAGCAGCTGGACAGGGGCCAACACTGAAGCTTTCTTT
cdr3_aa: CASSWTGANTEAFF

cdr3_length: 16
d_call: TRBD1
clone_size: few
j_call: TRBJ2-5
v_call: TRBV6-1
cdr3_nt: TGTGCCAGCAGTGAAACCCTTTCGACAGGGCCCATGACCCAGTACTTC
cdr3_aa: CASSETLSTGPMTQYF